What follows describes a single T cell receptor beta chain. The germline V gene has CDR1 SQVTM and CDR2 ANQGSEA. The CDR3 has 12 amino acids. V was trimmed by 4 bases and J by 3 bases, leaving 7 bases between them. The record originates from a study of blood T cell repertoires in COVID-19. Study information: PBMCs, B-cell-depleted T cells, or T cells were the source of the cDNA or gDNA that made up the material.

The table came from immunoSEQ multiplex PCR; TCRdb's copy has only in-frame clones and leaves some out. This table holds over 200,000 clones, 80% to 90% found once. Ages ranged from 18 to 89 years, with residence in 24 US areas. Assignment of participants to cohorts was predicated upon participant-reported clinical history. Exposed enrollees encountered a COVID-19 case at some point within 2 weeks before study entry. V gene TRBV29-1 combines with J gene TRBJ1-5, with D hard to call. The material sequenced was PBMCs or T cells enriched from blood (not recorded which). The sequence derives from a woman aged 30 to 39 who had been exposed to COVID-19. The CDR3 is CSVGGFNQPQHF. CDR3 nucleotide sequence: TGCAGCGTTGGTGGCTTCAATCAGCCCCAGCATTTT. Looking up the rest from reference TRBV29-1 and TRBJ1-5 gives the full variable domain: SAVISQKPSRDICQRGTSLTIQCQVDSQVTMMFWYRQQPGQSLTLIATANQGSEATYESGFVIDKFPISRPNLTFSTLTVSNMSPEDSSIYLCSVGGFNQPQHFGDGTRLSIL.